Presented here are 16 T cell receptor beta chains from one specimen sequenced in a study of identical twins. One entry per CDR3 protein results from TCRdb running MiXCR on the 5' RACE reads. This table has about 720,000 distinct CDR3 sequences, roughly 18% appearing once. These data were also reused for a study on T cells expressing NK-cell markers.

The material sequenced was PBMCs. All receptors come from a woman in her late teens or twenties in good health.

Here the CDR3 reads CSARPGQPSPGYGYTF. The CDR3, as DNA: TGCAGTGCTAGACCGGGACAACCGTCGCCGGGCTATGGCTACACCTTC. The rearrangement links TRBV20-1 to TRBJ1-2; D is perhaps TRBD1 (6 bases). CDR3 size: 16 residues. V was trimmed by 2 bases and J by 4 bases, leaving 20 bases between them. Germline V gives CDR1 DFQATT, CDR2 SNEGSKA (reference sequence).

The rearrangement joins TRBV7-9 to TRBJ1-4; tentative D call: TRBD1 (5 bases). The CDR3 runs 15 residues. Germline V gene data show CDR1 as SEHNR and CDR2 as FQNEAQ (reference sequence). With 2 bases removed from V and 3 bases from J, the gap between germline ends came to 10 bases. CDR3 in DNA: TGTGCCAGCAGCTTAACGGGGGTCGCTAATGAAAAACTGTTTTTT. Protein product: CASSLTGVANEKLFF. Filled out from reference TRBV7-9 and TRBJ1-4, the complete variable domain reads DTGVSQNPRHKITKRGQNVTFRCDPISEHNRLYWYRQTLGQGPEFLTYFQNEAQLEKSRLLSDRFSAERPKGSFSTLEIQRTEQGDSAMYLCASSLTGVANEKLFFGSGTQLSVL.

This chain joins TRBV9 and TRBJ1-2; D may be TRBD1 (5 bases). CDR3 size: 16 residues. The V gene's germline CDR1 is SGDLS and CDR2 YYNGEE. V lost 0 bases to trimming and J lost 5 bases, with 17 bases between them. The CDR3 DNA is TGTGCCAGCAGCGTAGACTACTTGGGGACGTATTATGGCTACACCTTC. It is translated as CASSVDYLGTYYGYTF.

This chain connects TRBV6-1 to TRBJ2-1; 7 bases fit TRBD2. Germline V gives CDR1 MNHNS, CDR2 SASEGT. Trimming removed 6 bases from V and 4 bases from J; junction bases left unmatched: 9. The CDR3 contains 15 residues. CDR3: CASRDFSGLYNEQFF. CDR3 sequence (DNA): TGTGCCAGCAGGGACTTTAGCGGGCTTTACAATGAGCAGTTCTTC.

The chain joins TRBV4-2 to TRBJ2-3; unclear D gene. The CDR3 is 14 residues long. Germline V gene lookup returns CDR1 LGHNA and CDR2 YNFKEQ. Trimming took 1 base from V and 5 from J, leaving 10 bases between them. CDR3: CASSQGRFGDTQYF. CDR3 in DNA: TGTGCCAGCAGCCAAGGTCGTTTCGGAGATACGCAGTATTTT.

The V and J genes are TRBV5-1 and TRBJ2-6, with D possibly matching TRBD2 (5 bases). V lost 6 bases to trimming and J lost 4 bases, with 20 bases between them. CDR3 length: 17 residues. The germline gives CDR1 SGHRS, CDR2 YFSETQ. The CDR3 sequence is CASTPGETPLGANVLTF. Here the CDR3 DNA reads TGCGCCAGCACCCCCGGGGAGACCCCTTTGGGGGCCAACGTCCTGACTTTC.

A few counts support this clonotype. As DNA, the CDR3 is TGCGCCAGCAGCTCGCAGTTATCCTCGTCCACCGGGGAGCTGTTTTTT. Protein: CASSSQLSSSTGELFF. The genes are TRBV5-1 and TRBJ2-2; D unresolved. V was clipped by 3 bases and J by 4 bases, with 16 bases between them. This CDR3 is built from 16 residues. CDR1 SGHRS and CDR2 YFSETQ come from the germline V gene.

This clonotype appeared a single time. The chain couples TRBV2 to TRBJ2-1; the match to TRBD2 covers 13 bases. The CDR3 consists of 18 residues. In germline, CDR1 is SNHLY, CDR2 FYNNEI. J lost 0 bases, V lost 11 bases, and 13 bases had no gene match. In nucleotides, the CDR3 is TGTGCCTTCAGTTCAGGGACTAGCGGGGCCGGCTCCTACAATGAGCAGTTCTTC. Translating gives CAFSSGTSGAGSYNEQFF.

The V gene is TRBV20-1, the J gene TRBJ1-2; D call uncertain. Deletions cut 0 bases from V and 8 bases from J, with 16 bases between. This CDR3 is 14 amino acids long. Germline V lookup: CDR1 DFQATT, CDR2 SNEGSKA (reference sequence). CDR3 sequence: CSARDPSGSIGYTF. The CDR3 DNA reads TGCAGTGCTAGAGATCCCTCCGGCAGTATAGGCTACACCTTC.

This clonotype has just a few counts. The chain has TRBV12-3 or TRBV12-4 and TRBJ1-1; 7 nucleotides match TRBD1. The CDR3 loop spans 13 amino acids. Unmatched junction bases numbered 5, after V lost 4 bases and J lost 6 bases. CDR3 DNA: TGTGCCAGCAGTTCAACAGGGGACCCTGAAGCTTTCTTT. Translated, it gives CASSSTGDPEAFF.

V is TRBV20-1 and J is TRBJ1-1; TRBD1 might be the D (5 bases). The length of the CDR3 is 12 residues. Germline CDR1 and CDR2: DFQATT and SNEGSKA (reference sequence). V lost 6 bases to trimming and J lost 3 bases, with 11 bases between them. The chain's CDR3 is CSAGEGDTEAFF. The CDR3 region has the DNA TGCAGTGCCGGTGAAGGGGACACTGAAGCTTTCTTT.

This clonotype was counted between two and nine times. The chain recombines TRBV12-5 with TRBJ1-4; maybe TRBD1 (5 bases). Germline CDR1 is LGHNT and CDR2 is FRNRAP. The CDR3 extends over 15 amino acids. V was clipped by 5 bases and J by 7 bases, with 17 bases between them. CDR3 amino acids: CASGPTGVSGEKLFF. As DNA, the CDR3 is TGTGCTAGTGGTCCAACAGGAGTGAGTGGTGAAAAACTGTTTTTT.

CDR3 nucleotide sequence: TGTGCCAGCAGCCCCGGACTAGTTTGGGATACGCAGTATTTT. It specifies CASSPGLVWDTQYF. The chain is built from TRBV5-5 and TRBJ2-3, with TRBD2 identical over 7 bases. Trimming took 4 bases from V and 6 from J; bases not matched to a gene: 8. This CDR3 is built from 14 residues. CDR1 and CDR2 (germline): SGHKS, YYEKEE (reference sequence).

This chain joins TRBV5-1 and TRBJ2-1; D possibly uses TRBD1 or TRBD2 (5 bases each). Trimming removed 7 bases from V and 0 bases from J, with 14 bases in between. Germline lookup yields CDR1 SGHRS and CDR2 YFSETQ. CDR3 size: 15 residues. CDR3 residues: CASGLTGGSYNEQFF. CDR3 nucleotides: TGCGCCAGCGGATTAACTGGGGGCTCCTACAATGAGCAGTTCTTC.

The sample holds a few counts of this clonotype. The chain links TRBV6-1 to TRBJ2-7; D is undetermined. The germline V gene has CDR1 MNHNS and CDR2 SASEGT. This CDR3 is built from 14 residues. The V and J ends lost 6 bases and 4 bases respectively, with 16 bases between them. CDR3 residues: CASSRVGPPYEQYF. DNA of the CDR3: TGTGCCAGCAGCCGAGTAGGGCCGCCGTACGAGCAGTACTTC.

This clonotype was seen more than once but under ten times. This chain's CDR3 is CASSLAGEGHYEQYF. For the CDR3, the DNA is TGTGCCAGCAGCTTAGCTGGGGAGGGGCACTACGAGCAGTACTTC. V and J are TRBV7-8 and TRBJ2-7; 7 positions agree with TRBD2. Germline CDR1 and CDR2: SGHVS and FQNEAQ. The CDR3 contains 15 residues. Trimming took 0 bases from V and 3 from J; bases not matched to a gene: 5.